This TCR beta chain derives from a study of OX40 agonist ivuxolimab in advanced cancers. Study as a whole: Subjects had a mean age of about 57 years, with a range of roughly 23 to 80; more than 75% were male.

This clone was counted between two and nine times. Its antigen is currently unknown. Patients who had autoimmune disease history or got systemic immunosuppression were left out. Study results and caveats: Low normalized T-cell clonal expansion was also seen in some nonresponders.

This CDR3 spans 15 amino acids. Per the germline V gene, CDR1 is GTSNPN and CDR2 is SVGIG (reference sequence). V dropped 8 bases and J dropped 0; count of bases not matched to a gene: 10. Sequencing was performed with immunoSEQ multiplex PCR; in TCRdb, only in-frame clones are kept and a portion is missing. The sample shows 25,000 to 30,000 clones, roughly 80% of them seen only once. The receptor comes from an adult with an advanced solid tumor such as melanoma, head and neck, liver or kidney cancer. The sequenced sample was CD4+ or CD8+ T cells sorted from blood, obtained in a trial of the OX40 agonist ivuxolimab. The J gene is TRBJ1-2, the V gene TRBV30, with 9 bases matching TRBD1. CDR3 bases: TGTGCCCGGGACGACGGGACAGGGACTAACTATGGCTACACCTTC. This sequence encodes CARDDGTGTNYGYTF.